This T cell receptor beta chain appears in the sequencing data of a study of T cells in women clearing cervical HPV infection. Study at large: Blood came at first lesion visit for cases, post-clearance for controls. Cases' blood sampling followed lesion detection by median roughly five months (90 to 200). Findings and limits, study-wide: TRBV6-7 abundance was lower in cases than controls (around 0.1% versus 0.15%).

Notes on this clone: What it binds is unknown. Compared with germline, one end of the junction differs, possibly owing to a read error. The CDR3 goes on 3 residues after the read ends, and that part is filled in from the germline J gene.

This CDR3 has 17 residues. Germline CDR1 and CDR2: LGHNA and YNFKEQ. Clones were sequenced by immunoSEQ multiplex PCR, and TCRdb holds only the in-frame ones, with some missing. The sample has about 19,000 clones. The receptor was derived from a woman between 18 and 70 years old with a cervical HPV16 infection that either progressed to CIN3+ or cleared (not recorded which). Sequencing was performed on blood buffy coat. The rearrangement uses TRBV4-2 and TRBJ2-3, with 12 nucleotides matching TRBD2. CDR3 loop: CASSQDPSGGETDTQYF. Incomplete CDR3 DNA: TGCGCCAGCAGCCAGGATCCTAGCGGGGGGGAAACAGATACG.